This T cell receptor (beta chain) comes out of a study of human T cells and chemical hapten exposure. For the study at large: Each week of the roughly 23-week study, patients had diphenylcyclopropenone applied to the scalp.

Regarding time point: pre-sensitization, week 0. Treatment: therapeutic diphenylcyclopropenone sensitization with weekly scalp DPC. TCRdb re-analysed the RACE reads in MiXCR, keeping a single row per CDR3 protein. The table records approximately 370,000 distinct CDR3 sequences, about 5% of them present only once. CDR1 and CDR2 from the germline V gene are SGHVS and FQNEAQ. Germline trimming cut 4 bases from V and 6 bases from J; bases unmatched to any gene: 9. The CDR3 contains 15 residues. In its sample, this clonotype was seen a few times. Source: whole blood, taken in connection with sensitization to the hapten diphenylcyclopropenone (DPC). The rearrangement links TRBV7-8 to TRBJ1-2; 9 positions match TRBD1. The TCR comes from a woman aged 18 to 35 with alopecia areata. Some clones in this sample may be carry-over from other donors' samples. The CDR3 sequence: CASSSETGGGDGYTF. The DNA for the CDR3 is TGTGCCAGCAGCTCTGAAACAGGGGGCGGCGATGGCTACACCTTC.